A single T cell receptor (beta chain) is shown here with its context. The CDR3 totals 16 residues. Germline CDR1 and CDR2: SGHNT and YENEEA. J was trimmed by 5 bases and V by 4 bases; bases with no gene match: 7. The data belong to a study of T cell repertoires in aging, cancer and after chemotherapy. Peripheral blood genomic DNA, not sorted cells or RNA, was the template. TRB rearrangements spanning V, D and J were amplified using mixed TRB-A/B primers. TCRdb re-called the multiplex PCR reads through MiXCR, storing one row per CDR3 protein. The sample comprises fewer than 15,000 distinct CDR3 sequences, under 40% of which are singletons, and less than 8.5% rests with the top ten.

The TCR originated in a human donor in good health. The donor label of this sample is uncertain. The gene calls are TRBV11-3 and TRBJ2-2; 10 positions agree with TRBD2. What was sequenced was blood. The CDR3, as DNA: TGTGCCAGCAGCTCCCTATCTAGCGGGAGAACCGGGGAGCTGTTTTTT. Residues: CASSSLSSGRTGELFF.